This T cell receptor beta chain was sequenced for a study of blood T cell repertoires in COVID-19. The CDR3 extends over 15 amino acids. The V and J ends lost 6 bases and 8 bases respectively, with 20 bases between them. Germline CDR1 is MNHEY and CDR2 is SVGAGI. Under the authors' procedure: Estimated nucleated cell counts came from reference gene primer amplification. The data were produced by immunoSEQ multiplex PCR, yet TCRdb's version contains in-frame clones alone and is incomplete. The V and J calls and clone size are taken from that table; D and trimming were inferred from the DNA. The sample comprises 200,000 to 250,000 clones, 88% of which are singletons, and approximately 3.7% rests with the top ten.

The specimen sequenced was PBMCs or T cells enriched from blood (not recorded which). The chain employs TRBV6-5 and TRBJ2-1; tentative D call: TRBD1 (7 bases). This TCR came from a woman in her twenties or thirties who had been exposed to COVID-19. The CDR3 coding sequence is TGTGCCAGCAGGTTTCCTCAGGGGGGTTCCGATGAGCAGTTCTTC. It yields the protein CASRFPQGGSDEQFF.